These T cell receptor beta chains were read from a single sample in a study of cytomegalovirus exposure and HLA in healthy donors. Using immunoSEQ multiplex PCR, the repertoire was profiled, and TCRdb retains in-frame clones only, with some absent. The sample holds under 150,000 clones, 80% to 90% seen once. The sequencing sample was made of PBMCs. The receptors here all came from a woman aged 25 to 45 in good health and CMV-seronegative. Both conserved end residues are part of each CDR3. D genes are given only for firm matches. Not all rows give a size; the values are once, few, many and, for expanded clones, a class.

clone_size d_call j_call v_call cdr3_nt cdr3_aa
- - TRBJ1-1 TRBV12-5 TGTGCTAGTGGCCGTACAGATTGGGGGGACAACACTGAAGCTTTCTTT CASGRTDWGDNTEAFF
- TRBD2 TRBJ2-5 TRBV5-6 TGTGCCAGCAGCCCGGGACTACAAGAGACCCAGTACTTC CASSPGLQETQYF
- - TRBJ1-5 TRBV7-9 TGTGCCGTTCAGGACAGCACGGGAATCAATCAGCCCCAGCATTTT CAVQDSTGINQPQHF
- - TRBJ1-2 TRBV11-2 TGTGCCAGCAGCCTAACCCCCGACCAGGGCGGCTATGGCTACACCTTC CASSLTPDQGGYGYTF
- TRBD1 TRBJ1-2 TRBV5-1 TGCGCCAGCAGCTTGGGTCCAATCGGACAGGGGGATAACTATGGCTACACCTTC CASSLGPIGQGDNYGYTF
few - TRBJ1-3 TRBV5-4 TGTGCCAGCAGCCCAGGATCGGATGTAGGAAACACCATATATTTT CASSPGSDVGNTIYF
- - TRBJ2-4 TRBV15 TGTGCCACCAGCAGAAGTCGGAGCGAGACCAAAAACATTCAGTACTTC CATSRSRSETKNIQYF
- - TRBJ2-2 TRBV28 TGTGCCAGCAGCAGTGACACCTCGAACACCGGGGAGCTGTTTTTT CASSSDTSNTGELFF
- TRBD1 TRBJ2-1 TRBV27 TGTGCCAGCGGGACAGGCCCACCCCCTAATGAGCAGTTCTTC CASGTGPPPNEQFF
- - TRBJ1-4 TRBV6-5 TGTGCCACCATCGATTTAGGGGGTGGGGATGAAAAACTGTTTTTT CATIDLGGGDEKLFF
few - TRBJ2-1 TRBV5-6 TGTGCCAGCACCCCCCGGGGGTCCTACAATGAGCAGTTCTTC CASTPRGSYNEQFF
- TRBD1 TRBJ2-5 TRBV2 TGTGCCAGCACGGACAGGGCGCAAGAGACCCAGTACTTC CASTDRAQETQYF
few - TRBJ2-3 TRBV7-9 TGTGCCAGCAGCTCCCGTTTAGGACAGCCAGATACGCAGTATTTT CASSSRLGQPDTQYF
once TRBD2 TRBJ2-6 TRBV7-2 TGTGCCAGCAGCGGGGGGGGTGGCCGCTCTGGGGCCAACGTCCTGACTTTC CASSGGGGRSGANVLTF
- TRBD1 TRBJ1-2 TRBV7-8 TGTGCCAGCAGCCTGGGACAGGGGTATGGCTACACCTTC CASSLGQGYGYTF
- - TRBJ1-1 TRBV4-2 TGTGCCAGCACCACAGACAGCTACACTGAAGCTTTCTTT CASTTDSYTEAFF